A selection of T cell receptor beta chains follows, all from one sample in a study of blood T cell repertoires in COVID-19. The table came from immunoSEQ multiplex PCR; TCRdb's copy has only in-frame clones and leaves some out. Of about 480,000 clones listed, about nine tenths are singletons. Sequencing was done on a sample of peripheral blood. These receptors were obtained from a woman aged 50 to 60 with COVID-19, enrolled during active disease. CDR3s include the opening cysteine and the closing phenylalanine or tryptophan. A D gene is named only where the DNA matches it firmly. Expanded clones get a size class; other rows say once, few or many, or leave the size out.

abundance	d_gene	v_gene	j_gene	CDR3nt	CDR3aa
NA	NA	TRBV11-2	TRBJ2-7	TGTGCCAGCAGCTTAGCCGGCTACGAGCAGTACTTC	CASSLAGYEQYF
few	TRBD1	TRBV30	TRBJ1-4	TGTGCCTGGAGTCTCAAGGGGGCCGAAGAAAAACTGTTTTTT	CAWSLKGAEEKLFF
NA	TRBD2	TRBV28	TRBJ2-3	TGTGCCAGCAGTAAAGCGGGGGGGCGAGCAGATACGCAGTATTTT	CASSKAGGRADTQYF
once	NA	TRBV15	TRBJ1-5	TGTGCCACCAGCAGAGAGGGGGGTCAGCCCCAGCATTTT	CATSREGGQPQHF
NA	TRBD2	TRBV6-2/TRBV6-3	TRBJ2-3	TGTGCCAGCAGTTCTAGCGGGGGACTCACAGATACGCAGTATTTT	CASSSSGGLTDTQYF
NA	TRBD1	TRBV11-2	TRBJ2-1	TGTGCCAGCAGCTTAGGTCTCCCGGGACAGGGGAGAAGTGAGCAGTTCTTC	CASSLGLPGQGRSEQFF
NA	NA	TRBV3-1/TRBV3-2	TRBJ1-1	TGTGCCAGCAGCCCCGAGCCGGGGAACACTGAAGCTTTCTTT	CASSPEPGNTEAFF
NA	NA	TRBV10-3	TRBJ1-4	TGTGCCATCAGTGACTTTGGGGGCAAGAATGAAAAACTGTTTTTT	CAISDFGGKNEKLFF
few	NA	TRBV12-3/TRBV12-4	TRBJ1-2	TGTGCCAGCAGTCCTAGCCTTTCCTATGGCTACACCTTC	CASSPSLSYGYTF
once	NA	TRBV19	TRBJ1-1	TGTGCCAGTAGTATTATCCCCGGGACATTGGGGAACACTGAAGCTTTCTTT	CASSIIPGTLGNTEAFF
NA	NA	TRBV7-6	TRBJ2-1	TGTGCCAGCAGCTTTGAGCTGAGCTCCTACAATGAGCAGTTCTTC	CASSFELSSYNEQFF
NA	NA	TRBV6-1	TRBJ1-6	TGTGCCAGCAGTGATCGGGTAGAGGCACCCCTCCACTTT	CASSDRVEAPLHF
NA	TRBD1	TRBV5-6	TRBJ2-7	TGTGCCAGCAGCCCGGGCTCAGGGGGTGGGGAGCAGTACTTC	CASSPGSGGGEQYF
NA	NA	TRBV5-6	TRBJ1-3	TGTGCCAGCAGCTTGTTTCGGTTCACGAGCTCTGGAAACACCATATATTTT	CASSLFRFTSSGNTIYF
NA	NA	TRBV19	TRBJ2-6	TGTGCCACTCGTCGGGGACAAATAATCTCTGGGGCCAACGTCCTGACTTTC	CATRRGQIISGANVLTF
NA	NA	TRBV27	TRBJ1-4	TGTGCCAGCAGTTTATTCGAACGGGGGGAAAAACTGTTTTTT	CASSLFERGEKLFF
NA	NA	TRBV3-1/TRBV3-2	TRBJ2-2	TGTGCCAGCAGCCAAATGCGGGGTCTTACCGGGGAGCTGTTTTTT	CASSQMRGLTGELFF
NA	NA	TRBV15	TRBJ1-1	TGTGCCACCAGCAGAGGACGGGGGGGTTGGGACACTGAAGCTTTCTTT	CATSRGRGGWDTEAFF